This T cell receptor beta chain was observed in a study of T cells in localized non-small cell lung cancer. Study-level results: Sequencing, confined to only one tumor region, leaves heterogeneity possible. Peak T cell clonality was found in uninvolved adjacent lung, exceeding tumor. Adjacent lung exhibited a median of 57 among the 100 most abundant tumor clones.

V was cut by 0 bases and J by 4 bases, with 15 bases left in between. The CDR3 sequence is 16 residues long. CDR1 and CDR2 (germline): LGHNA, YNFKEQ. This clone was seen a few times. The antigen is unknown. Clones were sequenced by immunoSEQ multiplex PCR, and TCRdb holds only the in-frame ones, with some missing. Altogether roughly 9,900 clones are present, around 79% being singletons, with the ten largest covering roughly 30%. Here the sequenced sample was peripheral blood, taken before any cancer treatment. The sequence was obtained from a male donor older than 55 with stage I lung adenocarcinoma. This chain connects TRBV4-2 to TRBJ1-1; a weak D match, TRBD1 (5 bases). The CDR3 nucleotides read TGTGCCAGCAGCCAAGAAGGAGGGGCCCGGGGCACTGAAGCTTTCTTT. This translates into CASSQEGGARGTEAFF.